These 8 T cell receptor beta chains originate from one sample sequenced in a study of somatic mutations in cytotoxic T cells in rheumatoid arthritis. Assay used: immunoSEQ multiplex PCR; TCRdb lists only in-frame clones, some missing. This table holds tens of thousands of clones, around 84% found once. Sequences were obtained from CD8+ T cells sorted from blood. The receptors were sampled from an adult with rheumatoid arthritis.

This chain connects TRBV11-2 to TRBJ2-3, with a possible D match to TRBD2 (7 bases). Germline lookup yields CDR1 SGHAT and CDR2 FQNNGV. This CDR3 has 17 residues. V was shortened by 7 bases and J by 2 bases, with 22 bases between the two germline ends. In DNA, the CDR3 is TGTGCCAGCATATTTGGGCGGGGGCCTGGGGTCACAGATACGCAGTATTTT. Encoded protein: CASIFGRGPGVTDTQYF.

As DNA, the CDR3 is TGTGCCAGCAGCTTAGCTGAAACGGGGAGCTCCTACGAGCAGTACTTC. This encodes CASSLAETGSSYEQYF. The rearrangement joins TRBV7-9 to TRBJ2-7, with D possibly matching TRBD2 (5 bases). From germline, CDR1 is SEHNR and CDR2 FQNEAQ (reference sequence). Trimming took off 0 bases at V and 0 bases at J, with 12 bases between the two ends. The CDR3 runs 16 residues.

The chain couples TRBV27 to TRBJ2-1, with 9 bases matching TRBD2. CDR1 and CDR2 from the germline V gene are MNHEY and SMNVEV (reference sequence). The CDR3 is made up of 17 amino acids. The ends lost 6 bases at V and 3 bases at J; junction bases unmatched: 12. The CDR3 nucleotides are TGTGCCAGCAGGAGACTAGCGGAAAAGGTCCTCTACAATGAGCAGTTCTTC. This codes for CASRRLAEKVLYNEQFF.

The chain couples TRBV27 to TRBJ1-2; D possibly corresponds to TRBD1 (6 bases). Germline V gives CDR1 MNHEY, CDR2 SMNVEV (reference sequence). With 6 bases removed from V and 8 bases from J, the gap between germline ends came to 22 bases. The CDR3 runs to 15 residues. The DNA of the CDR3 is TGTGCCAGCAGCCCCTCCGGGGCAGGGGAAGGGGGCTACACCTTC. Its protein product is CASSPSGAGEGGYTF.

This chain links TRBV25-1 with TRBJ2-1; 14 bases are a match to TRBD2. The germline gives CDR1 MGHDK, CDR2 SYGVNS. The CDR3 runs to 17 residues. The J segment lost 9 bases and the V segment lost 3 bases, leaving 10 bases of the junction unmatched. CDR3 in amino acids: CASSDPPGTSGSGEQFF. The CDR3 DNA reads TGTGCCAGCAGTGACCCCCCCGGGACTAGCGGGAGTGGTGAGCAGTTCTTC.

There are a few counts of this clone. The chain combines TRBV7-7 with TRBJ2-2, with TRBD2 identical over 9 bases. Germline V CDR1 and CDR2: SSHAT, FNYEAQ (reference sequence). CDR3 size: 17 residues. Trimming removed 5 bases from V and 1 base from J; junction bases left unmatched: 8. Here the CDR3 DNA reads TGTGCCAGCAGCCCAATCGAGCGGGGGGAGAACACCGGGGAGCTGTTTTTT. This encodes CASSPIERGENTGELFF.

The table lists this clone with a count of one. The chain carries TRBV30 and TRBJ2-5; 8 nucleotides agree with TRBD1. The J call may be mistaken, given a closer DNA end match to TRBJ2-7. The CDR3 consists of 15 residues. The germline V gene encodes CDR1 GTSNPN and CDR2 SVGIG (reference sequence). In DNA, the CDR3 is TGTGCCTGGAGTGTTGCGGCAGGGGGCAACTACGAGCAGTACTTC. This codes for CAWSVAAGGNYEQYF.

The rearrangement joins TRBV19 to TRBJ2-1; TRBD2 aligns across 8 bases. CDR3 length: 16 residues. Germline trimming cut 4 bases from V and 2 bases from J; bases unmatched to any gene: 7. Per the germline V gene, CDR1 is LNHDA and CDR2 is SQIVND (reference sequence). In nucleotides, the CDR3 is TGTGCCAGTAGTACCCTCGGGGGGGGTCCCTACAATGAGCAGTTCTTC. Protein product: CASSTLGGGPYNEQFF.